The subject of this entry is one T cell receptor (beta chain). Its target is not known. Germline-derived CDR1 and CDR2 are SGDLS and YYNGEE. J gave up 4 bases and V 5 bases, and 3 bases lay outside the gene matches. The CDR3 runs to 13 residues. The sample belongs to a study of T cell responses to AZD1222 COVID-19 vaccine. Generated by immunoSEQ multiplex PCR, the TCRdb table keeps only in-frame clones and is missing some. The data contain roughly 120,000 clones, 88% of them singletons. General study points: Donors were chiefly white British, with a greater number of females, and clonal diversity was perhaps underestimated.

Investigators merged groups given second doses at roughly 4 or roughly 12 weeks. The source material was peripheral blood, sampled 28 days after the second AZD1222 dose. The receptor was isolated from an adult who received the AZD1222 COVID-19 vaccine. The genes are TRBV9 and TRBJ1-3; 7 nucleotides agree with TRBD1. CDR3 region: CASRTGSGNTIYF. The CDR3 region has the DNA TGTGCCAGCAGGACAGGGTCAGGAAACACCATATATTTT.